Each of the 22 T cell receptor beta chains below was sequenced from the same sample in a study of molecular identifiers for immune sequencing clone quantification. TCRdb re-derived calls from the PCR reads in MiXCR, one entry per CDR3 protein. The profile shows 300,000 to 350,000 distinct CDR3 sequences, around a fifth of them singletons. Sequencing was performed on naive CD8+ T cells from blood, with Jurkat cell RNA spiked in. Subset noted: FACS-sorted CD8+CD4-CCR7+CD45RA+ naive T cells. Receptors were obtained from a human donor in good health. Some libraries in this study had Jurkat cell RNA spiked in.

This clonotype has a handful of counts. The chain combines TRBV12-3 or TRBV12-4 with TRBJ1-1; D gene unclear. Trimming cost V 7 bases and J 2 bases, with 11 bases left between them. The CDR3 extends over 13 amino acids. Written as DNA, the CDR3 is TGTGCCAGCACCCAGTGGGAAAACACTGAAGCTTTCTTT. Translating it yields CASTQWENTEAFF.

Turning to this clonotype: This sequence may be a read error, since a much larger clone differs from it by one base. V usage is TRBV4-1 and J usage is TRBJ2-1, with a weak D call TRBD2 (7 bases). CDR3 length: 14 residues. CDR1 and CDR2 from the germline V gene are MGHRA and YSYEKL. The CDR3 DNA reads as TGCGCCAGCAGCCGGGGGGGCAGCTACAATGGGCAGTTCTTC. Residues: CASSRGGSYNGQFF.

This clonotype has more than one count but fewer than ten. V gene TRBV9 combines with J gene TRBJ2-7, with 7 bases aligning to TRBD2. V trimming: 0 bases; J trimming: 4 bases; junction bases outside the gene matches: 10. This CDR3 is 16 amino acids long. Germline V gives CDR1 SGDLS, CDR2 YYNGEE. The CDR3 loop reads CASSVGGGRSTYEQYF. The CDR3 DNA sequence: TGTGCCAGCAGCGTAGGGGGAGGGCGGTCGACGTACGAGCAGTACTTC.

The V call is TRBV30, the J call TRBJ2-7, with D possibly being TRBD2 (7 bases). Trimming removed 0 bases from V and 0 bases from J, with 9 bases in between. CDR1 is GTSNPN, CDR2 SVGIG, per germline (reference sequence). This CDR3 has 14 amino acids. The CDR3 is CAWSVGGASYEQYF. The CDR3 nucleotides are TGTGCCTGGAGTGTAGGGGGGGCCTCCTACGAGCAGTACTTC.

This clonotype appeared many times. The chain is built from TRBV4-1 and TRBJ1-1; D is unresolved. Germline values: CDR1 MGHRA, CDR2 YSYEKL. Between the trimmed V and J ends, which lost 3 bases and 1 base, there was a span of 0 bases. The length of the CDR3 is 11 residues. The CDR3 DNA reads as TGCGCCAGCAGCCAGAACACTGAAGCTTTCTTT. This sequence encodes CASSQNTEAFF.

The V call is TRBV19, the J call TRBJ2-7; TRBD2 agrees at 13 bases. Germline V lookup: CDR1 LNHDA, CDR2 SQIVND (reference sequence). The CDR3 has 17 residues. With V trimmed by 6 bases and J by 7 bases, 15 bases remained unmatched. The CDR3 loop is CASSHTSGLAGVVEQYF. The CDR3 nucleotides read TGTGCCAGTAGCCACACCTCCGGACTAGCGGGAGTAGTAGAGCAGTACTTC.

Many counts were recorded for this clonotype. The chain has TRBV6-1 and TRBJ2-7; D is undetermined. Trimming removed 7 bases from V and 2 bases from J, with 9 bases in between. CDR3 length equals 12 residues. Germline CDR1 and CDR2: MNHNS and SASEGT. CDR3 in amino acids: CASKGVTYEQYF. In nucleotides, the CDR3 is TGTGCCAGCAAGGGCGTAACCTACGAGCAGTACTTC.

The chain has TRBV12-3 or TRBV12-4 and TRBJ2-3; weak D call: TRBD1 (6 bases). The J call may be incorrect, as the DNA end agrees better with TRBJ1-5. The CDR3 consists of 17 residues. The CDR3 loop reads CASRGLAGGLGTDTQHF. The CDR3 DNA follows: TGTGCCAGCAGGGGACTAGCGGGGGGGCTTGGCACAGATACGCAGCATTTT.

The sample holds one count of this clonotype. Since a much larger clone is just one base distant, this may be a read error. J is TRBJ2-3 and V is TRBV29-1, with TRBD2 matching 7 bases. Germline CDR1 reads SQVTM; CDR2 reads ANQGSEA. This CDR3 has 16 amino acids. CDR3 nucleotides: TGCAGCGCCACGGTCGGGCGGGAGCGGTTTGAAGATATGCAGTATTTT. Its protein product is CSATVGRERFEDMQYF.

This clonotype has just one count. Possible read error: a much larger clone is one base away. This chain's CDR3 is CSARPSSLIRQGETGELFF. CDR3 coding DNA: TGCAGTGCTAGACCCTCCTCTCTTATTAGACAGGGGGAGACCGGGGAGCTGTTTTTT. The chain combines TRBV20-1 with TRBJ2-2, with 9 bases aligning to TRBD1. This CDR3 contains 19 residues. Trimming removed 2 bases from V and 5 bases from J; junction bases left unmatched: 18. Germline V gene data show CDR1 as DFQATT and CDR2 as SNEGSKA (reference sequence).

This clonotype was seen at least ten times. The genes are TRBV20-1 and TRBJ2-3; no reliable D call. Germline V gene sequence: CDR1 DFQATT, CDR2 SNEGSKA (reference sequence). CDR3 size: 11 residues. The germline V and J ends were trimmed by 6 bases and 2 bases, with 6 bases remaining between them. CDR3 amino acids: CSATYTDTQYF. CDR3 bases: TGCAGTGCGACCTACACAGATACGCAGTATTTT.

V and J are TRBV7-6 and TRBJ2-7; D may be TRBD2 (6 bases). This CDR3 has 14 residues. CDR1 is SGHVS and CDR2 is FNYEAQ in the germline V gene. V lost 1 base and J 9 bases, leaving 16 bases between the germline ends. The CDR3 sequence is CASSLGQGGGGQYF. CDR3 DNA: TGTGCCAGCAGCTTAGGTCAGGGAGGAGGCGGGCAGTACTTC.

The chain is built from TRBV20-1 and TRBJ2-7; D uncertain. Germline V lookup: CDR1 DFQATT, CDR2 SNEGSKA (reference sequence). V was clipped by 0 bases and J by 2 bases, with 14 bases between them. The CDR3 has 15 residues. CDR3 DNA: TGCAGTGCTAGAGATACGTTTGGATTCCCCTACGAGCAGTACTTC. This encodes CSARDTFGFPYEQYF.

This clonotype was seen at least ten times. The chain has TRBV4-3 and TRBJ1-1; no firm D call. The CDR3 totals 15 residues. Trimming cost V 2 bases and J 6 bases, with 16 bases left between them. CDR1 is LGHNA, CDR2 YSLEER, per germline. The CDR3 is CASSQMTYGVPEAFF. DNA for the CDR3: TGCGCCAGCAGCCAAATGACATATGGAGTCCCTGAAGCTTTCTTT.

This clonotype was seen repeatedly, ten times or more. This chain connects TRBV30 to TRBJ1-1; D not resolved. V shed 4 bases and J shed 6 bases, with 12 bases lying between them. The CDR3 consists of 12 residues. Germline-derived CDR1 and CDR2 are GTSNPN and SVGIG (reference sequence). The CDR3 loop is CAWIRAGAEAFF. In DNA form, the CDR3 reads TGTGCCTGGATACGTGCAGGAGCTGAAGCTTTCTTT.

This clonotype appeared a few times. The chain couples TRBV20-1 to TRBJ2-2, with a tentative D call TRBD2 (5 bases). V lost 0 bases and J 4 bases, leaving 12 bases between the germline ends. CDR3 size: 15 residues. From germline, CDR1 is DFQATT and CDR2 SNEGSKA (reference sequence). The DNA for the CDR3 is TGCAGTGCTAGAGATCCTGCGGGCGTCACCGGGGAGCTGTTTTTT. This gives the protein CSARDPAGVTGELFF.

This clonotype was recorded at least ten times. In DNA form, the CDR3 reads TGTGCCACCAGTGAAGCGGGGGCCTTTAACACCGGGGAGCTGTTTTTT. Translating gives CATSEAGAFNTGELFF. The chain links TRBV24-1 to TRBJ2-2, with 8 bases fitting TRBD2. Germline V gene sequence: CDR1 KGHDR, CDR2 SFDVKD. The CDR3 is 16 amino acids. The V and J ends lost 4 bases and 2 bases, in that order; junction bases with no gene match: 5.

This clonotype was counted many times. The chain links TRBV28 to TRBJ1-4, with D unresolved. V lost 7 bases and J lost 10, with 13 bases in between. This CDR3 has 12 residues. Germline V CDR1 and CDR2: MDHEN, SYDVKM. CDR3 residues: CASTPEGGKLFF. CDR3 sequence (DNA): TGTGCCAGCACCCCGGAGGGCGGAAAACTGTTTTTT. Full variable domain (missing parts from reference TRBV28 and TRBJ1-4): DVKVTQSSRYLVKRTGEKVFLECVQDMDHENMFWYRQDPGLGLRLIYFSYDVKMKEKGDIPEGYSVSREKKERFSLILESASTNQTSMYLCASTPEGGKLFFGSGTQLSVL.

This clonotype has only a few counts. J is TRBJ2-1 and V is TRBV28; D perhaps matches TRBD1 (5 bases). The CDR3 extends over 13 amino acids. Germline V gene lookup returns CDR1 MDHEN and CDR2 SYDVKM. This chain's CDR3 is CATSDNSYNEQFF. The CDR3 DNA sequence: TGTGCTACCTCGGACAACTCCTACAATGAGCAGTTCTTC.

This clonotype came up many times. The CDR3 DNA sequence: TGCAGTGCCAGAACAGGGGCCGAGCAGTACTTC. This sequence encodes CSARTGAEQYF. The V and J genes are TRBV20-1 and TRBJ2-7; 7 bases match TRBD1. The V gene end was trimmed by 6 bases and the J gene end by 6 bases; junction bases not matched to a gene: 5. CDR1 and CDR2 from the germline V gene are DFQATT and SNEGSKA (reference sequence). There are 11 residues in the CDR3.

This chain joins TRBV4-3 and TRBJ2-7; no firm D call. CDR3 size: 13 residues. CDR1 is LGHNA and CDR2 is YSLEER in the germline V gene. The germline V and J ends were trimmed by 1 base and 7 bases, with 11 bases remaining between them. The CDR3 DNA sequence: TGCGCCAGCAGCCAAGGGCGACTCATGGAGCAGTACTTC. It translates to CASSQGRLMEQYF.

There are many counts of this clonotype. The rearrangement joins TRBV4-3 to TRBJ1-5; D might be TRBD1 (6 bases). Per the germline V gene, CDR1 is LGHNA and CDR2 is YSLEER. The CDR3 runs 16 residues. V dropped 0 bases and J dropped 4 bases, with 13 bases sitting between them. Here the CDR3 DNA reads TGCGCCAGCAGCCAAGATCCGGCAGGGACAAATCAGCCCCAGCATTTT. This codes for CASSQDPAGTNQPQHF.